One and the same sample provided the 17 T cell receptor beta chains below, sequenced in a study of identical twins. TCRdb used MiXCR to reprocess the 5' RACE reads, holding one entry per CDR3 protein. This sample has roughly 710,000 distinct CDR3 sequences, with roughly 6.2% found just once. Sequencing was done on a sample of naive T cells sorted from blood. These receptors were taken from a man younger than 30 in good health.

The chain is built from TRBV28 and TRBJ2-5; 7 nucleotides agree with TRBD1. Germline values: CDR1 MDHEN, CDR2 SYDVKM. The CDR3 runs to 15 residues. V lost 4 bases to trimming and J lost 4 bases; unmatched junction nucleotides: 9. The CDR3 DNA reads TGTGCCAGCAGTTCCAGACAGGGTCGTATAGAGACCCAGTACTTC. Encoded protein: CASSSRQGRIETQYF.

This clonotype was seen ten or more times. This chain uses TRBV10-3 with TRBJ1-1; tentatively, D is TRBD1 (6 bases). Trimming took 3 bases from V and 1 from J, leaving 12 bases between them. Germline V gene data show CDR1 as ENHRY and CDR2 as SYGVKD. The CDR3 is 15 residues long. The CDR3 loop reads CAISDEGGANTEAFF. CDR3 in DNA: TGTGCCATCAGTGACGAGGGGGGGGCGAACACTGAAGCTTTCTTT.

This clonotype was seen repeatedly, ten times or more. The CDR3 is CASSPGLFTGELFF. DNA for the CDR3: TGCGCCAGCAGCCCGGGACTATTCACCGGGGAGCTGTTTTTT. The chain is built from TRBV5-1 and TRBJ2-2, with TRBD2 identical over 7 bases. Germline V gives CDR1 SGHRS, CDR2 YFSETQ. V trimming: 4 bases; J trimming: 4 bases; junction bases outside the gene matches: 4. The CDR3 sequence is 14 residues long.

At least ten counts were recorded for this clonotype. The chain is built from TRBV29-1 and TRBJ2-7; 9 bases are a match to TRBD2. Germline CDR1 is SQVTM and CDR2 is ANQGSEA. This CDR3 region has 13 residues. With 6 bases clipped from V and 2 bases from J, the junction kept 5 bases outside the gene matches. Here the CDR3 reads CSVSLAGTYEQYF. CDR3 DNA sequence: TGCAGCGTCTCTCTAGCGGGAACCTACGAGCAGTACTTC.

Here the CDR3 DNA reads TGTGCCAGCAGCCATACCCAGGGGGCGAGTATGAACACTGAAGCTTTCTTT. It translates to CASSHTQGASMNTEAFF. The V gene is TRBV6-1, the J gene TRBJ1-1, with TRBD1 matching over 8 bases. The CDR3 spans 17 residues. V shed 6 bases, J shed 0 bases, and the junction held 12 bases outside the gene matches. CDR1 and CDR2 from the germline V gene are MNHNS and SASEGT.

This clonotype was found many times. V gene TRBV10-3 combines with J gene TRBJ2-1; 8 bases agree with TRBD2. Per the germline V gene, CDR1 is ENHRY and CDR2 is SYGVKD. The CDR3 is 12 residues long. V shed 4 bases and J 7 bases; nucleotides not matched to a gene: 0. The CDR3 DNA reads TGTGCCATCAGTGGACTAGCGAATGAGCAGTTCTTC. As protein: CAISGLANEQFF.

This clonotype was observed many times. This chain links TRBV12-3 or TRBV12-4 with TRBJ1-2; no firm D call. V was pared by 1 base and J by 7 bases, with 4 bases between. This CDR3 region has 11 residues. The DNA of the CDR3 is TGTGCCAGCAGTTTAGGTACTGGCTACACCTTC. It encodes CASSLGTGYTF.

Regarding this clonotype: The junction differs from germline at one of its ends, possibly a read error. This chain joins TRBV2 and TRBJ2-5; D is uncertain. The length of the CDR3 is 13 residues. CDR1 is SNHLY, CDR2 FYNNEI, per germline. The CDR3 DNA reads TGTACCAGCAAGCTAGGATGGGTAGAAACCCAGTACTTC. As protein: CTSKLGWVETQYF.

This chain uses TRBV7-9 with TRBJ2-5; D not resolved. V dropped 5 bases and J dropped 6 bases, with 16 bases sitting between them. This CDR3 is built from 14 residues. The germline gives CDR1 SEHNR, CDR2 FQNEAQ (reference sequence). The CDR3 is CASSIRVGLKTQYF. The CDR3 DNA reads as TGTGCCAGCAGCATCAGAGTTGGATTAAAGACCCAGTACTTC.

This clonotype was seen only a few times. The chain employs TRBV4-3 and TRBJ2-5, with D tentatively TRBD2 (6 bases). The germline gives CDR1 LGHNA, CDR2 YSLEER. This CDR3 has 14 amino acids. V lost 1 base and J lost 5, with 11 bases in between. The CDR3 DNA reads TGCGCCAGCAGCCAAGTGGAGGGAAGTGAGACCCAGTACTTC. It encodes CASSQVEGSETQYF.

The chain has TRBV13 and TRBJ2-7; 7 bases are shared with TRBD1. The germline CDR1 and CDR2 sequences are PRHDT and FYEKMQ (reference sequence). Losses at the gene ends were 3 bases for V and 0 bases for J; bases not matched to a gene: 5. The CDR3 consists of 15 residues. The CDR3 protein is CASSFLRDSSYEQYF. As DNA, the CDR3 is TGTGCCAGCAGCTTTCTCCGGGACAGCTCCTACGAGCAGTACTTC. Drawing the rest from reference TRBV13 and TRBJ2-7, the complete variable domain is AAGVIQSPRHLIKEKRETATLKCYPIPRHDTVYWYQQGPGQDPQFLISFYEKMQSDKGSIPDRFSAQQFSDYHSELNMSSLELGDSALYFCASSFLRDSSYEQYFGPGTRLTVT.

This clonotype was counted only a few times. The chain carries TRBV2 and TRBJ2-1, with 9 bases that match TRBD2. CDR3 size: 16 residues. The junction had 5 bases not matched to a gene; V was cut back by 3 bases and J by 2 bases. Germline lookup yields CDR1 SNHLY and CDR2 FYNNEI. CDR3 in DNA: TGTGCCAGCAGTGATCGTAGCGGGAGTCCCTACAATGAGCAGTTCTTC. It translates to CASSDRSGSPYNEQFF.

The J gene is TRBJ2-1, the V gene TRBV27; perhaps D is TRBD1 or TRBD2 (6 bases each). The V gene lost 9 bases and the J gene lost 3 bases, with 12 bases spanning the gap. This CDR3 has 13 amino acids. Germline assignment: CDR1 MNHEY and CDR2 SMNVEV (reference sequence). CDR3 residues: CASGGTSYNEQFF. CDR3 bases: TGTGCCAGTGGCGGGACAAGCTACAATGAGCAGTTCTTC.

This clonotype appeared many times. This chain connects TRBV7-2 to TRBJ2-7; 9 nucleotides match TRBD2. CDR1 is SGHTA and CDR2 is FQGNSA in the germline V gene. This CDR3 is built from 15 residues. With V trimmed by 2 bases and J by 6 bases, 8 bases remained unmatched. The CDR3 here is CASSLTREGLSEQYF. The CDR3 DNA sequence: TGTGCCAGCAGCTTAACGCGGGAGGGCCTTAGCGAGCAGTACTTC.

This clonotype has at least ten counts. The CDR3 region has the DNA TGTGCCAGCAGCGCCGGGACGCAGGGCACTGAAGCTTTCTTT. Its protein is CASSAGTQGTEAFF. The J gene is TRBJ1-1, the V gene TRBV7-9; D is perhaps TRBD1 (5 bases). The CDR3 totals 14 residues. Per the germline V gene, CDR1 is SEHNR and CDR2 is FQNEAQ (reference sequence). V was shortened by 5 bases and J by 4 bases, with 14 bases between the two germline ends.

This clonotype was seen ten or more times. This chain uses TRBV29-1 with TRBJ2-1, with unresolved D. In germline, CDR1 is SQVTM, CDR2 ANQGSEA. V was trimmed by 6 bases and J by 4 bases, leaving 16 bases between them. The CDR3 has 14 residues. The CDR3, as DNA: TGCAGCGTGGGTCCCCGACTGACATACAATGAGCAGTTCTTC. Its protein product is CSVGPRLTYNEQFF.

This clonotype was recorded at least ten times. The rearrangement links TRBV20-1 to TRBJ2-3, with TRBD2 identical over 8 bases. The J segment lost 4 bases and the V segment lost 4 bases, leaving 10 bases of the junction unmatched. Germline V gives CDR1 DFQATT, CDR2 SNEGSKA (reference sequence). The CDR3 is 15 residues long. CDR3 region: CSAKILSGEADTQYF. CDR3 in DNA: TGCAGTGCTAAGATCCTTAGCGGGGAAGCAGATACGCAGTATTTT.